These T cell receptor beta chains were read from a single sample in a study of blood T cell repertoires in COVID-19. Data came from immunoSEQ multiplex PCR; TCRdb stores just in-frame clones and leaves some out. The sample includes about 46,000 clones, 87% of them seen just once. The specimen was peripheral blood. These receptors were taken from a human donor in a cohort sampled during active COVID-19. CDR3s include the opening cysteine and the closing phenylalanine or tryptophan. D genes are given only for firm matches. Clone size, where shown, is once, few, many, or a class for clones that have expanded.

d_gene: .
j_gene: TRBJ1-2
v_gene: TRBV27
abundance: .
CDR3nt: TGTGCCAGCCGGGGGACGTACACTTATGGCTACACCTTC
CDR3aa: CASRGTYTYGYTF

d_gene: .
j_gene: TRBJ2-1
v_gene: TRBV27
abundance: .
CDR3nt: TGTGCCACCACCAAGGACAGATTCAACAATGAGCAGTTCTTC
CDR3aa: CATTKDRFNNEQFF

d_gene: .
j_gene: TRBJ2-1
v_gene: TRBV7-2
abundance: .
CDR3nt: TGTGCCAGCAGCTTTTTGGGTGCTAGTAGCTACAATGAGCAGTTCTTC
CDR3aa: CASSFLGASSYNEQFF

d_gene: .
j_gene: TRBJ2-7
v_gene: TRBV9
abundance: once
CDR3nt: TGTGCCAGCAGCCCAACATCTTGGGACTCCTCTTTTGAGCAGTACTTC
CDR3aa: CASSPTSWDSSFEQYF

d_gene: .
j_gene: TRBJ2-7
v_gene: TRBV7-2
abundance: .
CDR3nt: TGTGCCAGCAGCTTACTAGAGGGTCTAGTATACGAGCAGTACTTC
CDR3aa: CASSLLEGLVYEQYF

d_gene: .
j_gene: TRBJ2-5
v_gene: TRBV9
abundance: .
CDR3nt: TGTGCCAGCAGCCCCATCGGGTTAGGCAGTTCGGAAGAGACCCAGTACTTC
CDR3aa: CASSPIGLGSSEETQYF

d_gene: .
j_gene: TRBJ1-6
v_gene: TRBV7-2
abundance: .
CDR3nt: TGTGCCAGCAGCTTAGACCTAAGCCCACCCCTCCACTTT
CDR3aa: CASSLDLSPPLHF

d_gene: TRBD1
j_gene: TRBJ1-1
v_gene: TRBV7-8
abundance: .
CDR3nt: TGTGCCAGCAGCAGGACAGGGGGAGAAAACACTGAAGCTTTCTTT
CDR3aa: CASSRTGGENTEAFF

d_gene: TRBD2
j_gene: TRBJ2-7
v_gene: TRBV28
abundance: .
CDR3nt: TGTGCCAGCACCGGGACTAGCGGAGGCAGTGTCTACGAGCAGTACTTC
CDR3aa: CASTGTSGGSVYEQYF

d_gene: .
j_gene: TRBJ2-1
v_gene: TRBV10-3
abundance: .
CDR3nt: TGTGCCATCGGACTGGGTTACAATGAGCAGTTCTTC
CDR3aa: CAIGLGYNEQFF

d_gene: TRBD1
j_gene: TRBJ2-7
v_gene: TRBV15
abundance: .
CDR3nt: TGTGCCACCAGCAGGGGAATCGGGACAGGTTCATACGAGCAGTACTTC
CDR3aa: CATSRGIGTGSYEQYF

d_gene: .
j_gene: TRBJ2-5
v_gene: TRBV2
abundance: .
CDR3nt: TGTGCCAGCCGAGAAGCGGGCGCCCCACAAGAGACCCAGTACTTC
CDR3aa: CASREAGAPQETQYF

d_gene: TRBD1
j_gene: TRBJ1-1
v_gene: TRBV6-2/TRBV6-3
abundance: .
CDR3nt: TGTGCCAGCAGTTACTCTAGGACAGGGAACACTGAAGCTTTCTTT
CDR3aa: CASSYSRTGNTEAFF

d_gene: .
j_gene: TRBJ2-7
v_gene: TRBV2
abundance: .
CDR3nt: TGTGCCAGCACGTACAGGGTTTACGAGCAGTACTTC
CDR3aa: CASTYRVYEQYF

d_gene: .
j_gene: TRBJ2-1
v_gene: TRBV6-5
abundance: once
CDR3nt: TGTGCCAGCAGTTACTCCTCCGGGAGCTCCTACAATGAGCAGTTCTTC
CDR3aa: CASSYSSGSSYNEQFF

d_gene: .
j_gene: TRBJ1-2
v_gene: TRBV7-9
abundance: .
CDR3nt: TGTGCCAGCAGCCCCACAACAAGGGGAGGCTACACCTTC
CDR3aa: CASSPTTRGGYTF

d_gene: TRBD1
j_gene: TRBJ1-2
v_gene: TRBV5-1
abundance: .
CDR3nt: TGCGCCAGCAGCGTAGCCGGGACAGGGATGATCTATGGCTACACCTTC
CDR3aa: CASSVAGTGMIYGYTF

d_gene: TRBD2
j_gene: TRBJ2-1
v_gene: TRBV7-8
abundance: .
CDR3nt: TGTGCCAGTCGGCTCCAAGGCGGGCCGACTAGCGCTGATGAGCAGTTCTTC
CDR3aa: CASRLQGGPTSADEQFF

d_gene: .
j_gene: TRBJ2-7
v_gene: TRBV6-5
abundance: .
CDR3nt: TGTGCCAGCAGTTACTCGGACGAGGGTGACTACGAGCAGTACTTC
CDR3aa: CASSYSDEGDYEQYF

d_gene: TRBD1
j_gene: TRBJ1-1
v_gene: TRBV10-3
abundance: .
CDR3nt: TGTGCCACCCTTAAGGGGGCCTCTGGCACTGAAGCTTTCTTT
CDR3aa: CATLKGASGTEAFF

d_gene: .
j_gene: TRBJ1-2
v_gene: TRBV4-2
abundance: few
CDR3nt: TGTGCCAGCAGCCCCAGGGCAGACAACTATGGCTACACCTTC
CDR3aa: CASSPRADNYGYTF

d_gene: TRBD1
j_gene: TRBJ1-4
v_gene: TRBV13
abundance: .
CDR3nt: TGTGCCAGCAGCCAGGGGGCTACTAATGAAAAACTGTTTTTT
CDR3aa: CASSQGATNEKLFF

d_gene: TRBD1
j_gene: TRBJ2-1
v_gene: TRBV19
abundance: .
CDR3nt: TGTGCCAGTAGTACTTTACAGGGGGAGTACAATGAGCAGTTCTTC
CDR3aa: CASSTLQGEYNEQFF

d_gene: TRBD2
j_gene: TRBJ2-5
v_gene: TRBV20-1
abundance: .
CDR3nt: TGCAGTGCTAAGGTTCGCGGGGGCCAGTACTTC
CDR3aa: CSAKVRGGQYF